This T cell receptor beta chain was recovered during a study of blood T cells in healthy people across ages. The germline CDR1 and CDR2 sequences are SQVTM and ANQGSEA. The length of the CDR3 is 13 residues. V gave up 6 bases and J gave up 8 bases, with 19 bases separating them. Concerning this clonotype itself: Its antigen is unidentified.

The authors ran a second PCR of 7 to 11 cycles using a sample-barcoded 5' primer and a J-beta primer mix. Template switching added a 12-random-nucleotide identifier to every cDNA molecule. TCRdb re-called the 5' RACE reads through MiXCR, storing one row per CDR3 protein. This table holds 600,000 to 800,000 distinct CDR3 sequences, approximately 52% found once. Study observations and caveats: From one million sequenced T cells, diversity estimates were lower bounds.

The sequenced material came from blood. The sequence derives from a woman of 80 years or more in good health. V gene TRBV29-1 combines with J gene TRBJ1-2; TRBD1 might be the D (5 bases). The CDR3 is CSVGTSFLGGYTF. CDR3 bases: TGCAGCGTGGGGACCTCTTTTCTAGGGGGCTACACCTTC.